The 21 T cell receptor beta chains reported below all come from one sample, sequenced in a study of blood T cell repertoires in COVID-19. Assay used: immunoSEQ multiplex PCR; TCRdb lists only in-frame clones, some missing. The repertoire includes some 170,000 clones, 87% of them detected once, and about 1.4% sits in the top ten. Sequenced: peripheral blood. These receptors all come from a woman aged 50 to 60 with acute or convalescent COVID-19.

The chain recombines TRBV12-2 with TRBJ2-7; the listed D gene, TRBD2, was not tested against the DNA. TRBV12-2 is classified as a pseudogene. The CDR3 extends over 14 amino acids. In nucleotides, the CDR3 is TGTGCAAGTCGCTTAGATTCTTTGGAGTACGAGCAGTACTTC. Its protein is CASRLDSLEYEQYF.

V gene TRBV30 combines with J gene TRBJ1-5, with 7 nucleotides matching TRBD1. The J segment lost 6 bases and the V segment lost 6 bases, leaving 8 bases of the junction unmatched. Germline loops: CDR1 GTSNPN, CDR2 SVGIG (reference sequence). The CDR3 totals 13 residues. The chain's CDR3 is CACLGQVGQPQHF. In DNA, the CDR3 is TGTGCCTGCCTAGGACAGGTGGGTCAGCCCCAGCATTTT.

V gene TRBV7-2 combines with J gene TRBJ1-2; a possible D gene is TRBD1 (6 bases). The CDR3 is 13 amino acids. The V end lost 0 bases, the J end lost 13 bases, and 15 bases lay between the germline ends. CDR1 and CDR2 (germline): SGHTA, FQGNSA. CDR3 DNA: TGTGCCAGCAGCTTAGCACAGGGAGATCGGATCACCTTC. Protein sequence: CASSLAQGDRITF. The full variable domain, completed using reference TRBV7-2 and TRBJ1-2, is GAGVSQSPSNKVTEKGKDVELRCDPISGHTALYWYRQSLGQGLEFLIYFQGNSAPDKSGLPSDRFSAERTGGSVSTLTIQRTQQEDSAVYLCASSLAQGDRITFGSGTRLTVV.

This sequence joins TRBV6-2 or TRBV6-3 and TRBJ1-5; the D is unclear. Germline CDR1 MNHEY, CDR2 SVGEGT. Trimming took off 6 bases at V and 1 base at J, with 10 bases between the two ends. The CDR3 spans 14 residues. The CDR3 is CASSIGGSNQPQHF. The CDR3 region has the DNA TGTGCCAGCAGCATTGGCGGGAGCAATCAGCCCCAGCATTTT.

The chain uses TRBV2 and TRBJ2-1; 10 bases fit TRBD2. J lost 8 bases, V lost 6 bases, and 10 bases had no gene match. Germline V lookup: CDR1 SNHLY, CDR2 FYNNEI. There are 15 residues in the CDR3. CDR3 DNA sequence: TGTGCCAGCAGCTATAGGACTAGCGGAGGCGATGAGCAGTTCTTC. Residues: CASSYRTSGGDEQFF.

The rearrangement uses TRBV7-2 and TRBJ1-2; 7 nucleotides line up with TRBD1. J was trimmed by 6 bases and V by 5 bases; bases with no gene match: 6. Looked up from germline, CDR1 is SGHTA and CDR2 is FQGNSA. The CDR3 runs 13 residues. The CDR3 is CASSIDREDGYTF. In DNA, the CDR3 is TGTGCCAGCAGCATCGACAGGGAAGATGGCTACACCTTC. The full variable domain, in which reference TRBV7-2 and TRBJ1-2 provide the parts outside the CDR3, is GAGVSQSPSNKVTEKGKDVELRCDPISGHTALYWYRQSLGQGLEFLIYFQGNSAPDKSGLPSDRFSAERTGGSVSTLTIQRTQQEDSAVYLCASSIDREDGYTFGSGTRLTVV.

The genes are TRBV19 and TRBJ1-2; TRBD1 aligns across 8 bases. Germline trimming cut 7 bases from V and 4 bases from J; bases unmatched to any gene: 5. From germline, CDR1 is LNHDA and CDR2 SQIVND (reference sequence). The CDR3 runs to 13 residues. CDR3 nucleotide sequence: TGTGCCAGTACGGACAGGGCCCTCTATGGCTACACCTTC. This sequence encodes CASTDRALYGYTF.

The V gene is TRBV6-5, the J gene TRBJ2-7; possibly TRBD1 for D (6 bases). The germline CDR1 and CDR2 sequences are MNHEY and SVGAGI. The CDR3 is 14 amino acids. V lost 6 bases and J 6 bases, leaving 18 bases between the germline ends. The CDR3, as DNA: TGTGCCAGCAGCCCCTACAGGGACCTTGCCGAGCAGTACTTC. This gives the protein CASSPYRDLAEQYF.

The CDR3 region is CASSLVTGGPEEQYF. The CDR3 DNA reads as TGTGCCAGCAGCTTGGTAACGGGAGGGCCGGAAGAGCAGTACTTC. The genes are TRBV5-5 and TRBJ2-7; 8 bases map to TRBD2. CDR1 and CDR2 (germline): SGHKS, YYEKEE (reference sequence). The CDR3 runs to 15 residues. J gave up 7 bases and V 0 bases, and 9 bases lay outside the gene matches.

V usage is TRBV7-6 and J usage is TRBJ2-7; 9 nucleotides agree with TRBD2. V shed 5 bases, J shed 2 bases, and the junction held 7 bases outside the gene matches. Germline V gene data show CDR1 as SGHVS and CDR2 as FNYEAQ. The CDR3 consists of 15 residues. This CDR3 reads CASSDRTSAPYEQYF. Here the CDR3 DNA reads TGTGCCAGCAGCGATAGGACTAGCGCTCCCTACGAGCAGTACTTC.

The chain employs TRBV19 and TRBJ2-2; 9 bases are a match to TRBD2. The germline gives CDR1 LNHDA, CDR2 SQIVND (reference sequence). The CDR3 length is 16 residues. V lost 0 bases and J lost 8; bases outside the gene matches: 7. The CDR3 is CASSIEPSGVSGELFF. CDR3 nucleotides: TGTGCCAGTAGTATAGAGCCTAGCGGGGTGTCGGGGGAGCTGTTTTTT. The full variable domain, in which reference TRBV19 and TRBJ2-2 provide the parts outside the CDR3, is DGGITQSPKYLFRKEGQNVTLSCEQNLNHDAMYWYRQDPGQGLRLIYYSQIVNDFQKGDIAEGYSVSREKKESFPLTVTSAQKNPTAFYLCASSIEPSGVSGELFFGEGSRLTVL.

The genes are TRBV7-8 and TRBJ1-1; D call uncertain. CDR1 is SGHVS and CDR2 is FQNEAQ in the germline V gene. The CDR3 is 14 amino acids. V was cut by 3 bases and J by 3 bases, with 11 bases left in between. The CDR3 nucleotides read TGTGCCAGCAGCTTCGAGGGCCCGTACACTGAAGCTTTCTTT. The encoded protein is CASSFEGPYTEAFF.

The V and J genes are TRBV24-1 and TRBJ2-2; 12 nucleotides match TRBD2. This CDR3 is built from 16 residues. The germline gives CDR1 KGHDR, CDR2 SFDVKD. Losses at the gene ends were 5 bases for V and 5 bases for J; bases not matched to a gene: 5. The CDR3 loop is CATSAPSGRGTGELFF. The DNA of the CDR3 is TGTGCCACCAGTGCTCCTAGCGGGAGGGGTACCGGGGAGCTGTTTTTT.

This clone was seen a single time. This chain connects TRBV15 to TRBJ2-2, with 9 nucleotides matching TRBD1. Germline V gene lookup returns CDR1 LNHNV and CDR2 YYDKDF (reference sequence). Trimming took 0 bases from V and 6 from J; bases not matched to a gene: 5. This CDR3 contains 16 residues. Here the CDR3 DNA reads TGTGCCACCAGCAGAGACGGGACAGGGAGACCCGGGGAGCTGTTTTTT. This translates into CATSRDGTGRPGELFF.

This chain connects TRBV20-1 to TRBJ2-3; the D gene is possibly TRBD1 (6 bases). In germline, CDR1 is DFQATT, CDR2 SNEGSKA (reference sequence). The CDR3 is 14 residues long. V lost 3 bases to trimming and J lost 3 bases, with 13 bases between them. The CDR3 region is CSASEAGVTDTQYF. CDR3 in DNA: TGCAGTGCTAGTGAGGCAGGGGTGACAGATACGCAGTATTTT.

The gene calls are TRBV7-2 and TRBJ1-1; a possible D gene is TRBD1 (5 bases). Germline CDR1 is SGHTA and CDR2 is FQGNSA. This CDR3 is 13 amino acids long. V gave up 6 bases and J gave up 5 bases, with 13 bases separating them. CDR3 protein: CASSQGRGTEAFF. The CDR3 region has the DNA TGTGCCAGCAGTCAGGGTAGGGGAACTGAAGCTTTCTTT.

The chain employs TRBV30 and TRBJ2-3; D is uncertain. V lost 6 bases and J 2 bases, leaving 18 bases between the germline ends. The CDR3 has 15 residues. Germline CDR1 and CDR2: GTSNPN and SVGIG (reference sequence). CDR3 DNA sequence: TGTGCCTGCTCCCCTCTAGAATCTACCACAGATACGCAGTATTTT. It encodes CACSPLESTTDTQYF. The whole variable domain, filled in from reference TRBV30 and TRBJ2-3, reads SQTIHQWPATLVQPVGSPLSLECTVEGTSNPNLYWYRQAAGRGLQLLFYSVGIGQISSEVPQNLSASRPQDRQFILSSKKLLLSDSGFYLCACSPLESTTDTQYFGPGTRLTVL.

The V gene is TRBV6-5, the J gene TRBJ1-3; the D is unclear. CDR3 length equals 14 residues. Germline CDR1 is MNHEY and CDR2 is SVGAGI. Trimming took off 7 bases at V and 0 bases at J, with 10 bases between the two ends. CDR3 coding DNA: TGTGCCAGCACCTCCCCCAGCTCTGGAAACACCATATATTTT. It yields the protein CASTSPSSGNTIYF.

The CDR3 region has the DNA TGTGCTTCCCGGGGGTCGAACACCGGGGAGCTGTTTTTT. Translated: CASRGSNTGELFF. The V gene is TRBV7-9, the J gene TRBJ2-2; D may be TRBD2 (6 bases). The CDR3 spans 13 residues. Germline-derived CDR1 and CDR2 are SEHNR and FQNEAQ (reference sequence).

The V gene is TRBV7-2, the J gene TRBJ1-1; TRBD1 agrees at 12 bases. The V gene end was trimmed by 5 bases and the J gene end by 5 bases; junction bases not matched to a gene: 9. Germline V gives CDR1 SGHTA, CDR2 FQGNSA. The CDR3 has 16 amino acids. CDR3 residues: CASSKGQGARGTEAFF. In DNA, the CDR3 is TGTGCCAGCAGCAAGGGACAGGGGGCGAGGGGAACTGAAGCTTTCTTT. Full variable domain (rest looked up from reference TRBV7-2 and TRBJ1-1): GAGVSQSPSNKVTEKGKDVELRCDPISGHTALYWYRQSLGQGLEFLIYFQGNSAPDKSGLPSDRFSAERTGGSVSTLTIQRTQQEDSAVYLCASSKGQGARGTEAFFGQGTRLTVV.

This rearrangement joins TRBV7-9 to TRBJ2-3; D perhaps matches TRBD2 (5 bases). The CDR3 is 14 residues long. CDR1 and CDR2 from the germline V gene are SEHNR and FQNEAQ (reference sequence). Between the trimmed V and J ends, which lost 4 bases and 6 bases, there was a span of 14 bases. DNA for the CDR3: TGTGCCAGCAGCTGGCATCAGTCGGGGGATACGCAGTATTTT. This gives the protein CASSWHQSGDTQYF.